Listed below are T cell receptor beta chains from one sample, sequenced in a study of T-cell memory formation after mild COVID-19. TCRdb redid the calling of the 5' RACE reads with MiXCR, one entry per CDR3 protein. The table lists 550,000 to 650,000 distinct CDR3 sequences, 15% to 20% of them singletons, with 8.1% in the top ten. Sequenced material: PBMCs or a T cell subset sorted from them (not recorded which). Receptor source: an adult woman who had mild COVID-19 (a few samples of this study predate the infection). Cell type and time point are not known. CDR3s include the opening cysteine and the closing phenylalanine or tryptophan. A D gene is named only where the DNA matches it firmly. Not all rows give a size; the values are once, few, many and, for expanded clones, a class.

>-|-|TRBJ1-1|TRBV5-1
TGCGCCAGCAGCCCTACCTGGGGGGGGAACACTGAAGCTTTCTTT
CASSPTWGGNTEAFF
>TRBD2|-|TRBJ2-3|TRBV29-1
TGCAGCGTCGGGGGACTAGCGGGAGCAGATACGCAGTATTTT
CSVGGLAGADTQYF
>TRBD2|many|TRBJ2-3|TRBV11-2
TGTGCCAGCAGACGGACTAGCGGGGGACCTACAGATACGCAGTATTTT
CASRRTSGGPTDTQYF
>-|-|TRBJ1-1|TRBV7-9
TGTGCCAGCAGCTTAGGAAGCGGGCGGTGGATGAACACTGAAGCTTTCTTT
CASSLGSGRWMNTEAFF
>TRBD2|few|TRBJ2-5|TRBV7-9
TGTGCCAGCAGCGGGCTAGCGGGAAAGGAGACCCAGTACTTC
CASSGLAGKETQYF
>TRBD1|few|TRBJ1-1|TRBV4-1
TGCGCCAGCAGCCAAGGACAGGGGCCGAACACTGAAGCTTTCTTT
CASSQGQGPNTEAFF
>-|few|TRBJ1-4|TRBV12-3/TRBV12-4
TGTGCCAGCAGTAGGAGTGGGGGGAATGAAAAACTGTTTTTT
CASSRSGGNEKLFF
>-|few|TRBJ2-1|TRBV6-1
TGTGCCAGCAGTGAAGGGCCGGGACGATACAATGAGCAGTTCTTC
CASSEGPGRYNEQFF
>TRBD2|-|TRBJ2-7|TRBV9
TGTGCCAGCAGCGTAGAGGCTAGCGGGGCCTACGAGCAGTACTTC
CASSVEASGAYEQYF
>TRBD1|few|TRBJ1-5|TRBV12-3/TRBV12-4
TGTGCCAGCAGTTTTGGACAGGGGCTTGAGGAACAGCCCCAGCATTTT
CASSFGQGLEEQPQHF
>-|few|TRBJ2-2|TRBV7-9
TGTGCCAGCAGCCAGATTCTGGCGGCCGGGGAGCTGTTTTTT
CASSQILAAGELFF
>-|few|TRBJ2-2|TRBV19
TGTGCCAGTAGTATAGGTCAGGGATCCGGGGAGCTGTTTTTT
CASSIGQGSGELFF
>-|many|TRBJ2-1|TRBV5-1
TGCGCCAGCAGCTTGGGAGAGTCAGGGCCCTCGATTGAGCAGTTCTTC
CASSLGESGPSIEQFF
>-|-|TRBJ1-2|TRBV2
TGTGCCAGCAATCCTCAGGGGCATGGCTACACCTTC
CASNPQGHGYTF
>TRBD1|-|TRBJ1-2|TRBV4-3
TGCGCCAGCAGTTCAGGGGGCTGGGATGGCTACACCTTC
CASSSGGWDGYTF
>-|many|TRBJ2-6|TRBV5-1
TGCGCCAGCAGCTTGGTGGCAGTTAACTCTGGGGCCAACGTCCTGACTTTC
CASSLVAVNSGANVLTF
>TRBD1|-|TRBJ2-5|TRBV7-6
TGTGCCAGCAGCTCGGGACAGCCAGAGACCCAGTACTTC
CASSSGQPETQYF
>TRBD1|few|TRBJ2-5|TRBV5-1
TGCGCCAGGAAGCCCACAGGGGGCGAAGAGACCCAGTACTTC
CARKPTGGEETQYF
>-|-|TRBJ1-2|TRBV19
TGTGCCAGTAGTTTTGGGGTCTCTGGCTACACCTTC
CASSFGVSGYTF
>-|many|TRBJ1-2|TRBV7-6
TGTGCCAGCAGCCTACAGGGATCCAACTATGGCTACACCTTC
CASSLQGSNYGYTF
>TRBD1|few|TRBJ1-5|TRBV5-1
TGCGCCAGCAGCTCGGGACAGGGATCCGATCAGCCCCAGCATTTT
CASSSGQGSDQPQHF
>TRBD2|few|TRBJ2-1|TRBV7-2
TGTGCCAGCAACCATTTGGGACTAGCGGGTCTAGACAATGAGCAGTTCTTC
CASNHLGLAGLDNEQFF
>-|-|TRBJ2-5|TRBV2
TGTGCCAGCAGTGAAATGGGCGGCCGGAGGGAGACCCAGTACTTC
CASSEMGGRRETQYF
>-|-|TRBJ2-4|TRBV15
TGTGCCACCAGCAGAGATAAGGGGGGGGCAGGGATAGCCAAAAACATTCAGTACTTC
CATSRDKGGAGIAKNIQYF
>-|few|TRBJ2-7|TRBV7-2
TGTGCCAGCAAAGCGGACCGTAGGGCCTTGTTAGAGCAGTACTTC
CASKADRRALLEQYF
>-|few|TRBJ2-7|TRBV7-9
TGTGCCAGCAGCCGCCTCCTGGGCCCCGACGAGCAGTACTTC
CASSRLLGPDEQYF
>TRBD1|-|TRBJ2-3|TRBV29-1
TGCAGCGTTGAGGGGACAGGGGCTCGCACAGATACGCAGTATTTT
CSVEGTGARTDTQYF
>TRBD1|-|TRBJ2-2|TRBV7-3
TGTGCCAGCAGGGACAGGGTAGGGAACACCGGGGAGCTGTTTTTT
CASRDRVGNTGELFF
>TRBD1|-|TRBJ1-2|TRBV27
TGTGCCACCCGGACAGGGAACTATGGCTACACCTTC
CATRTGNYGYTF
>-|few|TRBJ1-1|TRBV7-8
TGTGCCAGCAGCTTACTCCCCCCAGGACAGTCCATGAACACTGAAGCTTTCTTT
CASSLLPPGQSMNTEAFF
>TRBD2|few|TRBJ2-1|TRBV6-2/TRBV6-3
TGTGCCAGCAGCACGACTAGCGGGGTCCACAATGAGCAGTTCTTC
CASSTTSGVHNEQFF
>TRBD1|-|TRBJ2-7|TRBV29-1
TGCAGCGTTGAGGGACAGGACTCCTACGAGCAGTACTTC
CSVEGQDSYEQYF
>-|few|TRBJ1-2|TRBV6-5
TGTGCCAGCAGTTACTCGGGGGTGAGCTATGGCTACACCTTC
CASSYSGVSYGYTF
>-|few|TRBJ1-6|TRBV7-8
TGTGCCAGCAGCATCTCGGGACCGTCTAATTCACCCCTCCACTTT
CASSISGPSNSPLHF
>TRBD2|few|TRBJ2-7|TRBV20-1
TGCAGTGCTAGATCTAGCGGAGTTTCCTACGAGCAGTACTTC
CSARSSGVSYEQYF
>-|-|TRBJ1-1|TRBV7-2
TGTGCCAGCAAACCCCCACAGGGCCAGAACACTGAAGCTTTCTTT
CASKPPQGQNTEAFF
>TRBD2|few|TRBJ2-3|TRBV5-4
TGTGCCAGCACCTCGGTTATGGGAGGGGGCACAGATACGCAGTATTTT
CASTSVMGGGTDTQYF
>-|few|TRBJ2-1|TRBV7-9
TGTGCCAGCAGCTTTGAGGTAACGGGCTACAATGAGCAGTTCTTC
CASSFEVTGYNEQFF
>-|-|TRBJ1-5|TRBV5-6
TGTGCCAGCAGCTTTGGGCAGAATCAGCCCCAGCATTTT
CASSFGQNQPQHF
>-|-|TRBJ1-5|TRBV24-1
TGTGCCACCAGTGAACGACAGTACAATCAGCCCCAGCATTTT
CATSERQYNQPQHF
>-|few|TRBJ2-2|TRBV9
TGTGCCAGCAGCCCAATGACTAGAAGCACCGGGGAGCTGTTTTTT
CASSPMTRSTGELFF
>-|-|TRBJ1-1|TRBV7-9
TGTGCCAGCAGCCAGCCCGGACCCCCAGACACTGAAGCTTTCTTT
CASSQPGPPDTEAFF